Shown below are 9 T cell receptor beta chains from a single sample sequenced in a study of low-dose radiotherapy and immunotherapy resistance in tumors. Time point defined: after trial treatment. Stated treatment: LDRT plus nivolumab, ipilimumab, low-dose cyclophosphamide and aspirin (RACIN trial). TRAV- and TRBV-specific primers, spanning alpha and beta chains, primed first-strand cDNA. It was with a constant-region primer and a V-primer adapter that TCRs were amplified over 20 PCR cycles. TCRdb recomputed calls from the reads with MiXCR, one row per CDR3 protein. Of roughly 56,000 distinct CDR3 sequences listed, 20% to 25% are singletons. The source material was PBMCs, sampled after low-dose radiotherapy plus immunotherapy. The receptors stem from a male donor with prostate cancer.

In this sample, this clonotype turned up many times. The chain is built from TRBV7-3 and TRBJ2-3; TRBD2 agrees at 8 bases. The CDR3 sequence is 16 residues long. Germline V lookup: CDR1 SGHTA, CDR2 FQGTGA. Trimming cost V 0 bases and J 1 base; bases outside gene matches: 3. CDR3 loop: CASSLTSGGGTDTQYF. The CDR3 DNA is TGTGCCAGCAGCTTAACGTCGGGGGGGGGCACAGATACGCAGTATTTT.

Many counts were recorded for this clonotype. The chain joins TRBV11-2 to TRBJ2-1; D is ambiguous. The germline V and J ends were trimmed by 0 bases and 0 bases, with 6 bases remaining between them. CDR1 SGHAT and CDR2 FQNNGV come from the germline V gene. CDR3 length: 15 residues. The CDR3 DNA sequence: TGTGCCAGCAGCTTAGAACGTAACTCCTACAATGAGCAGTTCTTC. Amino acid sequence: CASSLERNSYNEQFF.

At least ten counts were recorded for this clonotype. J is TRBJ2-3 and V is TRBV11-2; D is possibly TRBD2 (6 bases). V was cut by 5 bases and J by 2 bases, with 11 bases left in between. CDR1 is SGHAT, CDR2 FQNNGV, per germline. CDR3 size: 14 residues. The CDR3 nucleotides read TGTGCCAGCAGCAGGGACTTTGACACAGATACGCAGTATTTT. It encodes CASSRDFDTDTQYF.

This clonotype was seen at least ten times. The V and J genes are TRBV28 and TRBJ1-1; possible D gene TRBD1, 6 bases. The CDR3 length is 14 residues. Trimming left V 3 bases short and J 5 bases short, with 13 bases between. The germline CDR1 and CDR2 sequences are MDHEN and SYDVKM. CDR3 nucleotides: TGTGCCAGCAGTTTTCGGGGGGCTCGGACTGAAGCTTTCTTT. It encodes CASSFRGARTEAFF.

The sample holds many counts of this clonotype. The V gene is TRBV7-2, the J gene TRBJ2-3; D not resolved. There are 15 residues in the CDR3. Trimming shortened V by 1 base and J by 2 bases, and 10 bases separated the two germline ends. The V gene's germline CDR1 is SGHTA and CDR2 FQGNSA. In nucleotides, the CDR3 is TGTGCCAGCAGCTTAGACCCAACACACACAGATACGCAGTATTTT. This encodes CASSLDPTHTDTQYF.

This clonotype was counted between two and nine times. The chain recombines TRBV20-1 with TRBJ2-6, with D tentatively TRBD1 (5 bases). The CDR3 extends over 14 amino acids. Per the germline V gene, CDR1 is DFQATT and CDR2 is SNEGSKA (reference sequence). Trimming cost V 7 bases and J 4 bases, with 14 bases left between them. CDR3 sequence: CSVFRVSGANVLTF. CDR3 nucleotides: TGCAGTGTTTTCAGGGTGTCCGGGGCCAACGTCCTGACTTTC.

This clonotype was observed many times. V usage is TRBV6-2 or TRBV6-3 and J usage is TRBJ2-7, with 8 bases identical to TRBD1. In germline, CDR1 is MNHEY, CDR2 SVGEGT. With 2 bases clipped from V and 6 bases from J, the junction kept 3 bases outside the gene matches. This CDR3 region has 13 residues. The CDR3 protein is CASSYGQGGEQYF. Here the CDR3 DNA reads TGTGCCAGCAGTTACGGACAGGGCGGCGAGCAGTACTTC.

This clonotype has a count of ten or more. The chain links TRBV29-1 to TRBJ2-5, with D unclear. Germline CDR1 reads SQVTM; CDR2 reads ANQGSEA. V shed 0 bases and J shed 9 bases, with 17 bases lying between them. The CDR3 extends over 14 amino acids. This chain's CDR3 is CSVEDLGFSMAQYF. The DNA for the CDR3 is TGCAGCGTTGAAGATCTAGGGTTCTCTATGGCCCAGTACTTC.

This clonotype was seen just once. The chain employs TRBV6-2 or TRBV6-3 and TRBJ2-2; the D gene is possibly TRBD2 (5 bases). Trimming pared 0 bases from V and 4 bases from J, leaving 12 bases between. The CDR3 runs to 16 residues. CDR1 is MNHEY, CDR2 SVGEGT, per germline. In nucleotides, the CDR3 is TGTGCCAGCAGTTACTCACCGACCCGGGGCACCGGGGAGCTGTTTTTT. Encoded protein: CASSYSPTRGTGELFF.